This T cell receptor beta chain was recorded in a study of long-term antiretroviral therapy in people with HIV. Study-level points and caveats: Blood specimens, gathered between 2004 and 2017, were possibly obtained under older ART regimens. Information on adherence, resistance and therapy changes was unavailable.

Germline V lookup: CDR1 MNHNS, CDR2 SASEGT. The CDR3 extends over 17 amino acids. V was pared by 3 bases and J by 0 bases, with 12 bases between. HIV-positive participants all received treatment in the United States. It was version v3.0 of the immunoSEQ assay that was run at survey level. This table comes from immunoSEQ multiplex PCR, and its TCRdb copy is limited to in-frame clones, with some not included. The data show 18,000 or so clones, with approximately 78% seen just once and 6% to 8% held by the top ten. The sample holds one count of this clone. Its antigen is unidentified. Sequenced here: unsorted PBMCs, sampled at the start of antiretroviral therapy, before treatment. This TCR was sampled from a woman aged 35 to 49 with HIV. The chain has TRBV6-1 and TRBJ1-6; D unresolved. CDR3 coding DNA: TGTGCCAGCAGTGATCTGGCAGGACGCTCCTATAATTCACCCCTCCACTTT. This sequence encodes CASSDLAGRSYNSPLHF.